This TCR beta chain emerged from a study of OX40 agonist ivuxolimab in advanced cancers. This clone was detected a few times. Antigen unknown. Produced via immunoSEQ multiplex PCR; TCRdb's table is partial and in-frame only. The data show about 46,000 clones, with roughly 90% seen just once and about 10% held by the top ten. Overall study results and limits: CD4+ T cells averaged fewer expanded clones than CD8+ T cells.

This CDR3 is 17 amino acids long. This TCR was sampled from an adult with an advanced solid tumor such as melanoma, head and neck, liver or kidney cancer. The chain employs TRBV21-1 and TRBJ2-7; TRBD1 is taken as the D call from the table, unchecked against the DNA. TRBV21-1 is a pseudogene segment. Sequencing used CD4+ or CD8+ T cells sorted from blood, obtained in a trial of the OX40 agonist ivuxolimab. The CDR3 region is CASSGGGFREWNHEQYF. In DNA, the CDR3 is TGTGCCAGCAGCGGTGGGGGCTTCCGGGAATGGAACCACGAGCAGTACTTC.